These 14 T cell receptor beta chains were sequenced from one sample in a study of blood T cell repertoires in COVID-19. Only in-frame clones appear in the TCRdb table, and some are missing; sequencing was by immunoSEQ multiplex PCR. In the table there are around 250,000 clones, under 90% of which are singletons. Sequencing input: peripheral blood. The receptors originated from a woman between 18 and 30 years old with acute or convalescent COVID-19.

This sequence joins TRBV18 and TRBJ2-1, with 7 bases identical to TRBD1. The V gene end was trimmed by 0 bases and the J gene end by 4 bases; junction bases not matched to a gene: 6. The CDR3 spans 16 residues. CDR1 is KGHSH, CDR2 LQKENI, per germline. CDR3 loop: CASSPPTGVGYNEQFF. The CDR3 DNA reads as TGTGCCAGCTCACCACCCACAGGGGTCGGGTACAATGAGCAGTTCTTC.

The chain recombines TRBV28 with TRBJ1-2; D is perhaps TRBD1 (5 bases). Germline-derived CDR1 and CDR2 are MDHEN and SYDVKM. V was clipped by 6 bases and J by 4 bases, with 21 bases between them. The length of the CDR3 is 16 residues. This CDR3 is CASSPPSRVLSYGYTF. CDR3 in DNA: TGTGCCAGCAGCCCGCCCAGCAGGGTCCTAAGCTATGGCTACACCTTC.

The chain recombines TRBV5-8 with TRBJ2-1; 7 bases agree with TRBD1. The germline V gene encodes CDR1 SGHTS and CDR2 YDEGEE. Trimming removed 0 bases from V and 1 base from J; junction bases left unmatched: 7. CDR3 length equals 17 residues. The CDR3 region has the DNA TGTGCCAGCAGCTTGGGCATACAGGGGTGGTCCTACAATGAGCAGTTCTTC. Encoded protein: CASSLGIQGWSYNEQFF.

This chain links TRBV28 with TRBJ1-6; D might be TRBD1 (6 bases). V shed 2 bases and J shed 8 bases, with 10 bases lying between them. This CDR3 is 14 amino acids long. The germline V gene encodes CDR1 MDHEN and CDR2 SYDVKM. The CDR3 protein is CASSLTQGYSPLHF. CDR3 nucleotide sequence: TGTGCCAGCAGTTTAACACAGGGTTATTCACCCCTCCACTTT.

This chain links TRBV6-5 with TRBJ2-1; possibly TRBD1 for D (5 bases). The V end lost 0 bases, the J end lost 13 bases, and 13 bases lay between the germline ends. This CDR3 is 13 amino acids long. CDR1 is MNHEY, CDR2 SVGAGI, per germline. The CDR3 region has the DNA TGTGCCAGCAGTTACTCTGGGGCCCGTAGTCAGTTCTTC. Amino acid sequence: CASSYSGARSQFF.

This chain links TRBV5-6 with TRBJ2-5; D is perhaps TRBD1 (6 bases). This CDR3 is built from 14 residues. The germline V gene encodes CDR1 SGHDT and CDR2 YYEEEE. V was shortened by 0 bases and J by 4 bases, with 10 bases between the two germline ends. The CDR3: CASSLEGVGETQYF. CDR3 bases: TGTGCCAGCAGCTTGGAGGGGGTGGGAGAGACCCAGTACTTC.

The J gene is TRBJ1-1, the V gene TRBV5-4, with 10 bases identical to TRBD1. Looked up from germline, CDR1 is SGHNT and CDR2 is YYREEE (reference sequence). The V gene end was trimmed by 2 bases and the J gene end by 4 bases; junction bases not matched to a gene: 11. CDR3 length equals 17 residues. The CDR3 loop is CASSLSGQGLFGTEAFF. DNA of the CDR3: TGTGCCAGCAGCTTATCGGGACAGGGGTTGTTCGGCACTGAAGCTTTCTTT. The full variable domain, with the rest looked up from reference TRBV5-4 and TRBJ1-1, is ETGVTQSPTHLIKTRGQQVTLRCSSQSGHNTVSWYQQALGQGPQFIFQYYREEENGRGNFPPRFSGLQFPNYSSELNVNALELDDSALYLCASSLSGQGLFGTEAFFGQGTRLTVV.

The rearrangement links TRBV18 to TRBJ1-1; a possible D gene is TRBD1 (5 bases). Germline lookup yields CDR1 KGHSH and CDR2 LQKENI. Trimming stripped 8 bases from V and 2 bases from J, with 9 bases between. There are 12 residues in the CDR3. CDR3 residues: CASKTANTEAFF. CDR3 bases: TGTGCCAGCAAGACAGCTAACACTGAAGCTTTCTTT.

This clone has only a few counts. The genes are TRBV18 and TRBJ2-7; maybe TRBD2 (6 bases). Trimming shortened V by 3 bases and J by 2 bases, and 11 bases separated the two germline ends. CDR1 and CDR2 from the germline V gene are KGHSH and LQKENI. This CDR3 is 14 amino acids long. The CDR3 coding sequence is TGTGCCAGCTCACCCGATAGCGGACCCTACGAGCAGTACTTC. Its protein is CASSPDSGPYEQYF.

V is TRBV21-1 and J is TRBJ1-3. TRBV21-1 constitutes a pseudogene. The CDR3 loop spans 19 amino acids. The CDR3 DNA follows: TGTGCCAGCAGCAAAGAAGGAGAACGGATCGAAAGTCAGGGAAACACCATATATTTT. Its protein is CASSKEGERIESQGNTIYF.

CDR3 sequence: CASSPPFEMSSYNEQFF. The CDR3 DNA sequence: TGTGCCAGCTCACCTCCGTTTGAGATGAGCTCCTACAATGAGCAGTTCTTC. The gene calls are TRBV18 and TRBJ2-1, with D unclear. V was pared by 3 bases and J by 0 bases, with 15 bases between. CDR3 length: 17 residues. Germline-derived CDR1 and CDR2 are KGHSH and LQKENI.

The chain couples TRBV23-1 to TRBJ2-3; maybe TRBD1 (6 bases). TRBV23-1 belongs to the ORF category, with a function that is uncertain. V lost 11 bases and J lost 2, with 14 bases in between. The CDR3 has 13 amino acids. The DNA for the CDR3 is TGCGCCCGAGGGACACATTTCACAGATACGCAGTATTTT. Translating gives CARGTHFTDTQYF.

The chain combines TRBV28 with TRBJ1-4, with TRBD1 matching over 9 bases. In germline, CDR1 is MDHEN, CDR2 SYDVKM. The CDR3 consists of 14 residues. V shed 5 bases and J 3 bases; nucleotides not matched to a gene: 1. CDR3 nucleotide sequence: TGTGCCAGCAGTACAGGGGGCTCTAATGAAAAACTGTTTTTT. Its protein product is CASSTGGSNEKLFF.

The chain carries TRBV7-8 and TRBJ2-5, with a weak D call TRBD2 (6 bases). Trimming pared 1 base from V and 1 base from J, leaving 13 bases between. The CDR3 consists of 16 residues. Germline lookup yields CDR1 SGHVS and CDR2 FQNEAQ. Here the CDR3 DNA reads TGTGCCAGCAGCTTAGGCCCCACGGGAGCCCAAGAGACCCAGTACTTC. Translating gives CASSLGPTGAQETQYF.